These 13 T cell receptor beta chains were all obtained from the same sample, sequenced in a study of Ad26.COV2.S vaccination and SARS-CoV-2 variants (dated by TCRdb to 2020 to 2023). The sample's treatment or condition label is to be understood as: 15 to 20 received Ad26.COV2.S at low or high dose, single or two shots; roughly five received placebo; per-sample allocation not given. For vaccine and placebo recipients, the sequenced repertoires came from samples collected on day 63 after the first injection. The receptor library was made with the immunoSEQ multiplex PCR assay. This immuneACCESS table, as held by TCRdb, lists in-frame sequences with V and J called but not all clones. Of the missing ones, under half trace to an unresolved V gene in checked studies; the others have no known cause. The sample yields some 290,000 clones; 70% to 90% were counted once. The ten biggest clones cover 1.5% to 2.5% of the sample.

This specimen consisted of peripheral blood, obtained in a trial of Ad26.COV2.S vaccine versus placebo. Every receptor here comes from a person aged 18-65 years who received the Ad26.COV2.S COVID-19 vaccine or a placebo.

This clone has a single count. The chain combines TRBV5-1 with TRBJ2-3; no clear D gene. This CDR3 is 14 amino acids long. The germline V and J ends were trimmed by 6 bases and 0 bases, with 11 bases remaining between them. Germline assignment: CDR1 SGHRS and CDR2 YFSETQ. The CDR3 spells CASTSLPSTDTQYF. CDR3 nucleotide sequence: TGCGCCAGCACTTCCCTCCCCAGCACAGATACGCAGTATTTT.

The chain joins TRBV9 to TRBJ1-1; D may be TRBD1 (6 bases). This CDR3 has 15 amino acids. CDR1 and CDR2 (germline): SGDLS, YYNGEE. V lost 0 bases, J lost 1 base, and 10 bases lay in between. In nucleotides, the CDR3 is TGTGCCAGCAGCGTAGCCCAGGGGCAGAACACTGAAGCTTTCTTT. Protein product: CASSVAQGQNTEAFF.

This chain uses TRBV27 with TRBJ2-1; 10 nucleotides match TRBD2. Germline V gives CDR1 MNHEY, CDR2 SMNVEV (reference sequence). The ends lost 2 bases at V and 0 bases at J; junction bases unmatched: 7. CDR3 size: 18 residues. CDR3 nucleotides: TGTGCCAGCAGTTTAACTGTACTAGCGGGGAGCTCCTACAATGAGCAGTTCTTC. It codes for CASSLTVLAGSSYNEQFF.

The rearrangement uses TRBV18 and TRBJ1-4; D gene uncertain. The V gene's germline CDR1 is KGHSH and CDR2 LQKENI. This CDR3 has 13 residues. With 1 base removed from V and 6 bases from J, the gap between germline ends came to 6 bases. CDR3 sequence reads: CASSPREDEKLFF. The DNA for the CDR3 is TGTGCCAGCTCACCACGGGAGGATGAAAAACTGTTTTTT.

The genes are TRBV7-8 and TRBJ1-5; TRBD1 is a possible D gene (5 bases). Deletions cut 4 bases from V and 0 bases from J, with 25 bases between. Germline V gene lookup returns CDR1 SGHVS and CDR2 FQNEAQ. The CDR3 covers 20 residues. CDR3 residues: CASSSPPRDTGFNSNQPQHF. In nucleotides, the CDR3 is TGTGCCAGCAGCTCTCCCCCCCGGGATACAGGATTTAATAGCAATCAGCCCCAGCATTTT.

J is TRBJ1-6 and V is TRBV7-9, with 8 bases matching TRBD1. V lost 5 bases, J lost 9 bases, and 6 bases stayed unmatched. CDR1 is SEHNR, CDR2 FQNEAQ, per germline (reference sequence). The CDR3 loop spans 14 amino acids. The DNA for the CDR3 is TGTGCCAGCAGCCGCGACAGGGGCGGTTCACCCCTCCACTTT. Amino acids: CASSRDRGGSPLHF.

This sequence joins TRBV25-1 and TRBJ2-5; 8 bases fit TRBD1. Trimming took 6 bases from V and 5 from J; bases not matched to a gene: 8. The CDR3 spans 14 residues. Germline V gene lookup returns CDR1 MGHDK and CDR2 SYGVNS. CDR3 in DNA: TGTGCCAGCAGGAGACCAGGACAGGGCGAGACCCAGTACTTC. Translation: CASRRPGQGETQYF.

The CDR3 here is CASSPPGAQGEAFF. The CDR3, as DNA: TGCGCCAGCAGCCCCCCGGGGGCGCAAGGTGAAGCTTTCTTT. The chain joins TRBV5-1 to TRBJ1-1; maybe TRBD1 (6 bases). This CDR3 has 14 amino acids. V lost 4 bases and J 7 bases, leaving 17 bases between the germline ends. From germline, CDR1 is SGHRS and CDR2 YFSETQ.

J is TRBJ1-1 and V is TRBV6-6, with 7 bases fitting TRBD1. This CDR3 comprises 12 residues. V was pared by 8 bases and J by 7 bases, with 7 bases of the junction left unmatched. Germline CDR1 is MNHNY and CDR2 is SVGAGI (reference sequence). CDR3 DNA: TGTGCCAGCCTAACAGGGGCGGTTGAAGCTTTCTTT. Translation: CASLTGAVEAFF.

The chain joins TRBV4-2 to TRBJ1-5, with TRBD1 matching 7 bases. J gave up 0 bases and V 0 bases, and 11 bases lay outside the gene matches. Per the germline V gene, CDR1 is LGHNA and CDR2 is YNFKEQ. The CDR3 loop spans 19 amino acids. CDR3 protein: CASSQEPGQPFYSNQPQHF. In DNA form, the CDR3 reads TGTGCCAGCAGCCAAGAACCGGGACAGCCGTTCTATAGCAATCAGCCCCAGCATTTT.

This chain joins TRBV3-1 (or the pseudogene TRBV3-2) and TRBJ1-1, with TRBD1 identical over 8 bases. Germline V gives CDR1 LGHDT, CDR2 YNNKEL (reference sequence). The CDR3 is 13 amino acids. V was clipped by 4 bases and J by 5 bases; unmatched bases: 3. CDR3 residues: CASSLTGGTEAFF. In DNA, the CDR3 is TGTGCCAGCAGCCTCACAGGGGGGACTGAAGCTTTCTTT.

V and J are TRBV4-3 and TRBJ2-3; no definite D call. Trimming stripped 0 bases from V and 6 bases from J, with 10 bases between. There are 14 residues in the CDR3. Germline lookup yields CDR1 LGHNA and CDR2 YSLEER. CDR3 bases: TGCGCCAGCAGCCAAGATGGTAACCGGGATACGCAGTATTTT. Protein sequence: CASSQDGNRDTQYF.

The gene calls are TRBV6-5 and TRBJ1-2; 7 nucleotides match TRBD1. Trimming removed 7 bases from V and 3 bases from J; junction bases left unmatched: 5. Per the germline V gene, CDR1 is MNHEY and CDR2 is SVGAGI. The CDR3 runs to 13 residues. The CDR3 DNA sequence: TGTGCCAGCAATTTGGGGACAGACTATGGCTACACCTTC. Its translation is CASNLGTDYGYTF.